This TCR beta chain stems from a study of blood T cell repertoires in COVID-19. The overall study: COVID-19 samples collected from the United States, Italy and Spain covered acute and convalescent phases. PBMCs, B-cell-depleted T cells, or T cells provided the cDNA or gDNA that made up the material.

In the original workflow: Amplification of reference gene primers provided the estimated nucleated cell counts. Profiling relied on immunoSEQ multiplex PCR, and the TCRdb table lists in-frame clones only, not all of them. That table gives V, J and clone size, and the DNA gave D and trimming. Of about 34,000 clones listed, 77% are singletons. The CDR3 length is 12 residues. Trimming took off 4 bases at V and 13 bases at J, with 14 bases between the two ends. The V gene's germline CDR1 is SGHDN and CDR2 FVKESK. The chain combines TRBV14 with TRBJ1-3; tentatively, D is TRBD1 (5 bases). Sequencing was carried out using peripheral blood. This TCR was recovered from a human donor in a cohort sampled during active COVID-19. The CDR3 sequence: CASSRGGLAIYF. The CDR3 nucleotides are TGTGCCAGCAGCCGGGGGGGACTTGCGATATATTTT.